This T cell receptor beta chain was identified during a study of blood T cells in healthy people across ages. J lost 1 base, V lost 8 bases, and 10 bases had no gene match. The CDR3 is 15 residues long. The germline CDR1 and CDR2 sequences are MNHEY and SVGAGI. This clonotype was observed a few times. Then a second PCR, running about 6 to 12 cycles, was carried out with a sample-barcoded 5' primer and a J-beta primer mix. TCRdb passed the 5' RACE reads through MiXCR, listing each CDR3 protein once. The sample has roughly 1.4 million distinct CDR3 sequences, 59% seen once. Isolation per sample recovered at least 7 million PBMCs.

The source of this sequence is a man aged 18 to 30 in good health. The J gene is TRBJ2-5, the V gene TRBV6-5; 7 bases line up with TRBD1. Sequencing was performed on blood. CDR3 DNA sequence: TGTGCCAGCCAGAGGTTACAGGGGACCCAAGAGACCCAGTACTTC. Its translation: CASQRLQGTQETQYF.